This TCR beta chain stems from a study of read filtering for tumor transcriptome and immune sequencing. Study overall: Mean patient age was approximately 71 years, range about 45 to 90; 17 male, about 15 female.

In germline, CDR1 is SQVTM, CDR2 ANQGSEA. The CDR3 length is 14 residues. From about 400 ng of RNA, a library with molecular barcoded alpha/delta and beta/gamma adaptors was made. TCRdb reprocessed the reads via MiXCR and lists one record per CDR3 protein. The sample has 30,000 to 35,000 distinct CDR3 sequences, roughly 20% seen once. Comments on this clonotype: One junction end disagrees with the germline gene, perhaps due to a read error.

This receptor was identified in a donor at least 40 years old with multiple myeloma. Sequencing used a population of CD138-negative cells sorted from bone marrow. The V gene is TRBV29-1, the J gene TRBJ1-1; D is perhaps TRBD1 (5 bases). CDR3 region: CSVVWSDLDTEASF. CDR3 coding DNA: TGCAGCGTTGTGTGGTCAGACTTGGACACTGAAGCTTCCTTT.